This paragraph covers one T cell receptor beta chain sequence. The antigen remains unidentified. There are 15 residues in the CDR3. Per the germline V gene, CDR1 is SGHTA and CDR2 is FQGNSA. Trimming left V 0 bases short and J 2 bases short, with 10 bases between. All of the sorted populations showed purity greater than 95%. This specimen comes from a study of beta chain features in type 1 diabetes. Study observations and caveats: For Type 1 diabetes patients, all four CD4+ subsets carried TCRB CDR3s that were moderately but significantly shorter.

cDNA synthesis used the whole RNA isolate, giving expressed TCRB sequences. Profiled with immunoSEQ multiplex PCR; TCRdb holds only in-frame clones, not every one. The sample lists a few hundred thousand clones, around 30% occurring once. The chain couples TRBV7-2 to TRBJ2-5; the D is unclear. The specimen was naive CD4+ T cells from blood. The receptor's source is a man between 18 and 35 years old in good health. Here the CDR3 DNA reads TGTGCCAGCAGCTTAGCGGGAACAGATCAAGAGACCCAGTACTTC. Protein: CASSLAGTDQETQYF.